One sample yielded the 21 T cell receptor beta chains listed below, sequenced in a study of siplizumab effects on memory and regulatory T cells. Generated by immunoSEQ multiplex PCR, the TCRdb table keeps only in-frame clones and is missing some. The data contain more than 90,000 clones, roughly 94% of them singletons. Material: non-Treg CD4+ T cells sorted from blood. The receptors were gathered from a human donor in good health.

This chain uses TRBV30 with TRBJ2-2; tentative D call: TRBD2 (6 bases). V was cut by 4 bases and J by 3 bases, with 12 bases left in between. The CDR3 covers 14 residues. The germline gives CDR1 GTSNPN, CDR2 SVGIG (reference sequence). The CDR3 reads CAWTGRGDTGELFF. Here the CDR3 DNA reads TGTGCCTGGACCGGGAGAGGGGACACCGGGGAGCTGTTTTTT.

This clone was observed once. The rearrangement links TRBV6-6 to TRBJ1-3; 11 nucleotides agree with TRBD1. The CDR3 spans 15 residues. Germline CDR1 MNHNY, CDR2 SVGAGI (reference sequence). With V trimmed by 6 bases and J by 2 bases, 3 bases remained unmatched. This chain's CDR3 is CASSPGQGAGNTIYF. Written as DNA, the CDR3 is TGTGCCAGCAGCCCGGGACAGGGGGCTGGAAACACCATATATTTT.

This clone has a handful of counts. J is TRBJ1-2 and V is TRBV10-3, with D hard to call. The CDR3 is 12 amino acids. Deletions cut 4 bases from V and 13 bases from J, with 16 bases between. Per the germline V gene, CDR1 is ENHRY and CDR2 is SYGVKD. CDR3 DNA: TGTGCCATCAGTGGCTCGGGGATGCAACTCACCTTC. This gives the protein CAISGSGMQLTF.

CDR3 loop: CASSKRTGGSVMNTEAFF. The CDR3 DNA is TGTGCCAGCAGCAAGCGGACAGGGGGCTCGGTCATGAACACTGAAGCTTTCTTT. V is TRBV7-9 and J is TRBJ1-1; 11 bases match TRBD1. Trimming took 5 bases from V and 0 from J; bases not matched to a gene: 11. CDR3 size: 18 residues. Germline V lookup: CDR1 SEHNR, CDR2 FQNEAQ (reference sequence).

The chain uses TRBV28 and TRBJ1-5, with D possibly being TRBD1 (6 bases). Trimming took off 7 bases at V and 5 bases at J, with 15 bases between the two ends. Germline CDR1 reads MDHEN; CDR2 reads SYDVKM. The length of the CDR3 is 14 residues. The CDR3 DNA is TGTGCCAGCAACACACAGGGTTTTGATCAGCCCCAGCATTTT. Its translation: CASNTQGFDQPQHF.

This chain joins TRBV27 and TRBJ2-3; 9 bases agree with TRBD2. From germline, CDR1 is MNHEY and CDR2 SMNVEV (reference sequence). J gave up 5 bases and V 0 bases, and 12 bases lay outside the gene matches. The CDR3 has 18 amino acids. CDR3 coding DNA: TGTGCCAGCAGTTTATCTCGGAACCTAGCGGGGATTGGAGATACGCAGTATTTT. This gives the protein CASSLSRNLAGIGDTQYF.

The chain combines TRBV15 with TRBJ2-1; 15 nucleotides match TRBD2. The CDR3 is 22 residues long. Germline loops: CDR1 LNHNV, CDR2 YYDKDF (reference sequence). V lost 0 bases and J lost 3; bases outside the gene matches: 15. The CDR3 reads CATSRDLPRRTSGGDLYNEQFF. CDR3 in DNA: TGTGCCACCAGCAGAGATCTTCCGAGACGGACTAGCGGGGGGGACCTCTACAATGAGCAGTTCTTC.

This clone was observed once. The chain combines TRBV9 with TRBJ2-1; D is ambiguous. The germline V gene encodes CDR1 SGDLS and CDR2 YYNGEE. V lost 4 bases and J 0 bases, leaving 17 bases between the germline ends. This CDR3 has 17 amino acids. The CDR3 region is CASSPTSPRSSYNEQFF. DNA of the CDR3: TGTGCCAGCAGCCCTACGAGTCCTAGAAGCTCCTACAATGAGCAGTTCTTC.

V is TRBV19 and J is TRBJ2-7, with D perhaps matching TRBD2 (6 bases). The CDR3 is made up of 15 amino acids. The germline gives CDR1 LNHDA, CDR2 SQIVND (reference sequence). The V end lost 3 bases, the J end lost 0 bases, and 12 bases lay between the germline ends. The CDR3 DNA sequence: TGTGCCAGTAGTATCACGGGAGAGGGCTCCTACGAGCAGTACTTC. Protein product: CASSITGEGSYEQYF. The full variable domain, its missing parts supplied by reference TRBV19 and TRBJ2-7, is DGGITQSPKYLFRKEGQNVTLSCEQNLNHDAMYWYRQDPGQGLRLIYYSQIVNDFQKGDIAEGYSVSREKKESFPLTVTSAQKNPTAFYLCASSITGEGSYEQYFGPGTRLTVT.

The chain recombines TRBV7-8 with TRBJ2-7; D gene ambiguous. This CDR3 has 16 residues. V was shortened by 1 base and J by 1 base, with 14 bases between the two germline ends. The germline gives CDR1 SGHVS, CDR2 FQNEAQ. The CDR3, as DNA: TGTGCCAGCAGCTTAGAGGTGACACTAATATCCTACGAGCAGTACTTC. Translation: CASSLEVTLISYEQYF.

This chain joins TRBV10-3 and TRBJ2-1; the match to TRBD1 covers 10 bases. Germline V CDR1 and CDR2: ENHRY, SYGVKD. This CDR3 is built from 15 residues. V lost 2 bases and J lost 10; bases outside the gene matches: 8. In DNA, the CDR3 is TGTGCCATCAGTGAGCCCCGGACAGGGGGAGGCGAGCAGTTCTTC. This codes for CAISEPRTGGGEQFF.

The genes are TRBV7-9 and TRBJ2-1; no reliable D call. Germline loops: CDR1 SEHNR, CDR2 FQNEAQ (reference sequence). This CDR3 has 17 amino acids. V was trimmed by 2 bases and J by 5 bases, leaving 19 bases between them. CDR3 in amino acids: CASSLKFGDGVNNEQFF. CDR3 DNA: TGTGCCAGCAGCTTAAAGTTTGGGGATGGGGTTAACAATGAGCAGTTCTTC.

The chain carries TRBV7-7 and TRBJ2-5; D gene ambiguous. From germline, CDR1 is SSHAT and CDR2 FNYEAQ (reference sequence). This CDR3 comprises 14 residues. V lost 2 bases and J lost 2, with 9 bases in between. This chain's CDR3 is CASSLLPQQETQYF. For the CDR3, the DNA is TGTGCCAGCAGCTTACTTCCCCAACAAGAGACCCAGTACTTC.

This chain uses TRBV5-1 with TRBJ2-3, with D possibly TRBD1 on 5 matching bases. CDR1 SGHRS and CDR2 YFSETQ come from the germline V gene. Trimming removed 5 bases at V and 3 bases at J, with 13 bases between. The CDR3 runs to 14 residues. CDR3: CASRQGVSTDTQYF. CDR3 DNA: TGCGCCAGCAGGCAGGGTGTTAGTACAGATACGCAGTATTTT.

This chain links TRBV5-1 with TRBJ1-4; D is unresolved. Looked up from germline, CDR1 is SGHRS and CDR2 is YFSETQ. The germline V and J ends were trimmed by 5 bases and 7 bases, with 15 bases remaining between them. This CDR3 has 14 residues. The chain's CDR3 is CASSERVGSEKLFF. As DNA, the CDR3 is TGCGCCAGCAGTGAACGAGTAGGGAGTGAAAAACTGTTTTTT.

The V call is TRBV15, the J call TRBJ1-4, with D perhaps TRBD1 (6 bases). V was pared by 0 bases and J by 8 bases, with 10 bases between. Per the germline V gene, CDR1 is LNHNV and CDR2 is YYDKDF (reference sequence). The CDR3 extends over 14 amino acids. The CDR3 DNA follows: TGTGCCACCAGCAGAGATATCAGGGGCGAAAAACTGTTTTTT. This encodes CATSRDIRGEKLFF.

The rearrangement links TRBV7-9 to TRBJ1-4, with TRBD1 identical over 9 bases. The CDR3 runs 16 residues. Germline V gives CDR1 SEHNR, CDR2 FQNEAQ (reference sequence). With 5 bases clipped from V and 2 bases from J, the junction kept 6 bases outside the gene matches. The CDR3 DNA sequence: TGTGCCAGCAGCCCATTCACAGGGGGCACTAATGAAAAACTGTTTTTT. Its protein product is CASSPFTGGTNEKLFF. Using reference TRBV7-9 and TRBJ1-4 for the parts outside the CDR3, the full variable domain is DTGVSQNPRHKITKRGQNVTFRCDPISEHNRLYWYRQTLGQGPEFLTYFQNEAQLEKSRLLSDRFSAERPKGSFSTLEIQRTEQGDSAMYLCASSPFTGGTNEKLFFGSGTQLSVL.

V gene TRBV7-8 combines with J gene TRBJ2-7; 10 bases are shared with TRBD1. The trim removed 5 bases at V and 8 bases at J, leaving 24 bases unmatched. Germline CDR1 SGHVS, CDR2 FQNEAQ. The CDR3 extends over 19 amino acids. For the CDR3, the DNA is TGTGCCAGCAGCGCGTTACTTTTGGTCGCCGGGACAGGGGAGAAAAAGCAGTACTTC. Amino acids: CASSALLLVAGTGEKKQYF.

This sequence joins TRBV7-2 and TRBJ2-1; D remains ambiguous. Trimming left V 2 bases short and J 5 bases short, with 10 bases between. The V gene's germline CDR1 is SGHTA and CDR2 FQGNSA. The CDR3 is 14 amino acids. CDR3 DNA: TGTGCCAGCAGCTTAAGTCACCGGAACAATGAGCAGTTCTTC. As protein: CASSLSHRNNEQFF.

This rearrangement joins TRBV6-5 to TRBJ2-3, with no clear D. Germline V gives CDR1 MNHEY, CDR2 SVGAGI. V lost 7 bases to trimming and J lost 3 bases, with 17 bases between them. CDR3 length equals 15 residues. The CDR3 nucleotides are TGTGCCAGCATGTCTCTAGGTAGAAATACAGATACGCAGTATTTT. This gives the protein CASMSLGRNTDTQYF.

Here the CDR3 DNA reads TGTGCCAGCAGTGAAAGCCGCACAGATACGCAGTATTTT. This codes for CASSESRTDTQYF. J is TRBJ2-3 and V is TRBV2, with D unclear. The ends were cut back, 2 bases at V and 1 base at J, with 4 bases in the middle. CDR3 length: 13 amino acids. Germline lookup yields CDR1 SNHLY and CDR2 FYNNEI.